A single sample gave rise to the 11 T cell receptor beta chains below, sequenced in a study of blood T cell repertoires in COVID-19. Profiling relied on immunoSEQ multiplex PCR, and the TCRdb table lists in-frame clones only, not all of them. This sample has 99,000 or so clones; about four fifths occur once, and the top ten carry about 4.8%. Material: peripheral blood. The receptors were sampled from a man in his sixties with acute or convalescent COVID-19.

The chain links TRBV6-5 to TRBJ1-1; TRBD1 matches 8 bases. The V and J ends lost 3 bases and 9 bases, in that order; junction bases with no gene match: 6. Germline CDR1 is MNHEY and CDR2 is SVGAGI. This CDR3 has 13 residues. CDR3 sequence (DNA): TGTGCCAGCAGTTATCCCGGGACAGGCAAAGCTTTCTTT. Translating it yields CASSYPGTGKAFF.

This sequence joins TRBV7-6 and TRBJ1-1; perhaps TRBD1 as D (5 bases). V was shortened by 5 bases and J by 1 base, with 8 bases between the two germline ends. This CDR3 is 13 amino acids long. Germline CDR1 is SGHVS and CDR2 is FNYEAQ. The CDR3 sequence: CASSPRANTEAFF. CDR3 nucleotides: TGTGCCAGCAGCCCCAGGGCGAACACTGAAGCTTTCTTT. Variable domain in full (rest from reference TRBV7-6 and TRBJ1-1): GAGVSQSPRYKVTKRGQDVALRCDPISGHVSLYWYRQALGQGPEFLTYFNYEAQQDKSGLPNDRFSAERPEGSISTLTIQRTEQRDSAMYRCASSPRANTEAFFGQGTRLTVV.

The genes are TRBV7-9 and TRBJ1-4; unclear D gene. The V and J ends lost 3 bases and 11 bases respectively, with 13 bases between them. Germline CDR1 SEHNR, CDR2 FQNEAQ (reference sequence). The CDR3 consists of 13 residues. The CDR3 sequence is CASSFRGGGKLFF. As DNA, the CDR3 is TGTGCCAGCAGCTTTCGGGGTGGAGGGAAACTGTTTTTT.

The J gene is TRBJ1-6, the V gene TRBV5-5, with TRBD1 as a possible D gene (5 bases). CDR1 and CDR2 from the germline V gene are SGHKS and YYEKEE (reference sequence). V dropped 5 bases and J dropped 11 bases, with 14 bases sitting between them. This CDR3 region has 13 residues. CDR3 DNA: TGTGCCAGCAGAGGAATAGGGGAGGCACCCCTCCACTTT. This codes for CASRGIGEAPLHF.

CDR3 residues: CASRPPGNTEAFF. Written as DNA, the CDR3 is TGTGCCAGCAGGCCCCCAGGGAACACTGAAGCTTTCTTT. V is TRBV6-5 and J is TRBJ1-1; D remains unclear. Germline V CDR1 and CDR2: MNHEY, SVGAGI. The CDR3 loop spans 13 amino acids. Trimming took off 6 bases at V and 1 base at J, with 9 bases between the two ends.

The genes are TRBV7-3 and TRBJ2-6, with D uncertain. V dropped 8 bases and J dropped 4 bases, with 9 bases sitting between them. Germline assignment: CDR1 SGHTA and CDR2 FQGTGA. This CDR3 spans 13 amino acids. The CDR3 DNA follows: TGTGCCAGCCAAGCCACCGGGGCCAACGTCCTGACTTTC. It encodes CASQATGANVLTF. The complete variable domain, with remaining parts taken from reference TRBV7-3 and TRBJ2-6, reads GAGVSQTPSNKVTEKGKYVELRCDPISGHTALYWYRQSLGQGPEFLIYFQGTGAADDSGLPNDRFFAVRPEGSVSTLKIQRTERGDSAVYLCASQATGANVLTFGAGSRLTVL.

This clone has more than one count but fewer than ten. The CDR3 here is CASSFSWGAQHF. For the CDR3, the DNA is TGTGCCAGCAGTTTCTCCTGGGGGGCCCAGCATTTT. The rearrangement joins TRBV6-2 or TRBV6-3 to TRBJ1-5; a weak D match, TRBD1 (5 bases). Trimming cost V 4 bases and J 11 bases, with 12 bases left between them. This CDR3 contains 12 residues. Germline CDR1 reads MNHEY; CDR2 reads SVGEGT.

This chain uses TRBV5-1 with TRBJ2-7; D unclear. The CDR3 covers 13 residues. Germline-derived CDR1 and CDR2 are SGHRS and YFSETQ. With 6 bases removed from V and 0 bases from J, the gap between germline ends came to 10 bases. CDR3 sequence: CASIKPSSYEQYF. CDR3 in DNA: TGCGCCAGCATTAAACCCAGCTCCTACGAGCAGTACTTC. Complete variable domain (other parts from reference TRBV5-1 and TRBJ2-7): KAGVTQTPRYLIKTRGQQVTLSCSPISGHRSVSWYQQTPGQGLQFLFEYFSETQRNKGNFPGRFSGRQFSNSRSEMNVSTLELGDSALYLCASIKPSSYEQYFGPGTRLTVT.

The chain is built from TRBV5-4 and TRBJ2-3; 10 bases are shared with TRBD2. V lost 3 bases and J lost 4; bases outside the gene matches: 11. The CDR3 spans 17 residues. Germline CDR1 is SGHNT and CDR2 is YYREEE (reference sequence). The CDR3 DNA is TGTGCCAGCAGCTCCAAATTGCTGAGCGGGGGGGCAGATACGCAGTATTTT. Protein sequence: CASSSKLLSGGADTQYF.

CDR3 loop: CASRSGWREQYF. DNA for the CDR3: TGTGCCAGCAGATCGGGTTGGCGCGAGCAGTACTTC. The genes are TRBV6-5 and TRBJ2-7; the D is unclear. The V end was cut by 6 bases, the J end by 6 bases, with 12 bases between. In germline, CDR1 is MNHEY, CDR2 SVGAGI. The CDR3 runs 12 residues.

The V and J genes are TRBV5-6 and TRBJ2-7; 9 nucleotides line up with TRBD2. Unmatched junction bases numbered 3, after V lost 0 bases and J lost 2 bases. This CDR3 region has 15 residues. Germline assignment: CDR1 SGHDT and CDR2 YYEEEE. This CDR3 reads CASSLGLAGTYEQYF. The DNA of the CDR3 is TGTGCCAGCAGCTTGGGCCTAGCGGGGACCTACGAGCAGTACTTC.